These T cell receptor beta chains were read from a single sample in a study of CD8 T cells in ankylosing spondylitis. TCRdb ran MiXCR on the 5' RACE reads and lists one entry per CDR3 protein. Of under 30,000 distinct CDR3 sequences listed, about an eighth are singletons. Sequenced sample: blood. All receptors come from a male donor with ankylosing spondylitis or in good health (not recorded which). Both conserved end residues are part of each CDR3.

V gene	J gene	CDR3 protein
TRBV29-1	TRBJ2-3	CSVGTGLDTQYF
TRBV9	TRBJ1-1	CASSVVDSGNTEAFF
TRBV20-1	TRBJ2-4	CSARAGVVAKNIQYF
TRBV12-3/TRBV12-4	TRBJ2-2	CASSFWDTYTGELFF
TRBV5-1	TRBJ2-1	CASSRFYLYNEQFF
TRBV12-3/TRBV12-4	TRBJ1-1	CASSPGLARNTEAFF
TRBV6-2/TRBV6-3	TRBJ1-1	CASSYSRTREAFF
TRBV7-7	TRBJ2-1	CASSPRSGGLINEQFF
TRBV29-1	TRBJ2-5	CSVEGRGLMETQYF
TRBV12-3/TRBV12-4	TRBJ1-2	CASIHQGALVGYTF
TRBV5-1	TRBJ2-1	CASSSYNEQFF
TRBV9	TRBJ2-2	CASSVVPAGELFF
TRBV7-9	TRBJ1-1	CASSLGGGTALNTEAFF
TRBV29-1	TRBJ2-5	CSVRPSGRSQETQYF
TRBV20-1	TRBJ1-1	CSAETRDTEAFF
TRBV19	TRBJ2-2	CASSIRQGGAGELFF
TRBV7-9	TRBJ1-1	CASTTSMDTEAFF
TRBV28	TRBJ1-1	CASSSSTEAFF